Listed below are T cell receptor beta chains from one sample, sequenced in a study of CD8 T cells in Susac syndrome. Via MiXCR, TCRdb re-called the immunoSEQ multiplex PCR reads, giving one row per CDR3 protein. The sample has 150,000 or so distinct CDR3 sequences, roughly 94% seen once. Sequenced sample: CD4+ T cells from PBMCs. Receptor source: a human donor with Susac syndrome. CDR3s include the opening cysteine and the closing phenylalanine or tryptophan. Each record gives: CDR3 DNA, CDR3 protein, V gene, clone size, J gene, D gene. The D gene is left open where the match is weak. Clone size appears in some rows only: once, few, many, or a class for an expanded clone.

TGTGCCACCAGCAGAAGGGATGGACAGGGGGCCGAGACCCAGTACTTC | CATSRRDGQGAETQYF | TRBV15 | NA | TRBJ2-5 | TRBD1
TGCGCCAGCAGCTTGGAGGCGGGGTCTGGGGCCAACGTCCTGACTTTC | CASSLEAGSGANVLTF | TRBV5-1 | NA | TRBJ2-6 | NA
TGTGCCAGCAGCTCCCGGGACAGGGGCTACGAGCAGTACTTC | CASSSRDRGYEQYF | TRBV3-1 | few | TRBJ2-7 | TRBD1
TGTGCCAGCAGTGAATCATGGAACGAGCAGTACTTC | CASSESWNEQYF | TRBV25-1 | NA | TRBJ2-7 | NA
TGTGCCAGCAGCACAGAGCCCCACAATGAGCAGTTCTTC | CASSTEPHNEQFF | TRBV6-4 | NA | TRBJ2-1 | NA
TGTGCCAGCAGCCCCCCCGGGCCCTACGAAAAACTGTTTTTT | CASSPPGPYEKLFF | TRBV7-6 | NA | TRBJ1-4 | NA
TGTGCCACCAGCAGAGACTTCGGTTTGGGACAGAGCACAGATACGCAGTATTTT | CATSRDFGLGQSTDTQYF | TRBV15 | NA | TRBJ2-3 | TRBD1
TGCGCCAGCAGGTACAGGGCGGGCAATCAGCCCCAGCATTTT | CASRYRAGNQPQHF | TRBV4-1 | NA | TRBJ1-5 | NA
TGTGCCAGCAGCCCACAAGGGGGCCAAGAGACCCAGTACTTC | CASSPQGGQETQYF | TRBV7-8 | NA | TRBJ2-5 | NA
TGTGCCAGCAGTTCCGGGACGCTTAGCAATCAGCCCCAGCATTTT | CASSSGTLSNQPQHF | TRBV28 | once | TRBJ1-5 | NA
TGTGCCAGCAGCCAAGCCCGGGTATGGGGTGAGCAGTTCTTC | CASSQARVWGEQFF | TRBV14 | NA | TRBJ2-1 | NA
TGCAGTGCTAGATGGAGGGCCAGCACAGATACGCAGTATTTT | CSARWRASTDTQYF | TRBV20-1 | once | TRBJ2-3 | NA
TGTGCCAGCAGTTTACGGGGGGCGAGAGGTTACCGGGCCAACGTCCTGACTTTC | CASSLRGARGYRANVLTF | TRBV28 | NA | TRBJ2-6 | NA
TGTGCCTGGAGTCACACAGGGGGCGGCCAGCCCCAGCATTTT | CAWSHTGGGQPQHF | TRBV30 | NA | TRBJ1-5 | TRBD1
TGCGCCAGCAGCGGGACACCGAACACTGAAGCTTTCTTT | CASSGTPNTEAFF | TRBV5-1 | NA | TRBJ1-1 | NA
TGCAGTGCTAGTTCAGGGGGGAACACTGAAGCTTTCTTT | CSASSGGNTEAFF | TRBV20-1 | NA | TRBJ1-1 | TRBD1
TGTGCCAGCTCACCAACGCAGGGATCCAACTATGGCTACACCTTC | CASSPTQGSNYGYTF | TRBV18 | NA | TRBJ1-2 | NA
TGCAGCGTCACCTCGGACAGGGAAGCTTTCTTT | CSVTSDREAFF | TRBV29-1 | NA | TRBJ1-1 | TRBD1
TGCAGTGTCCGTGGGGCGAGCGCGAACTATGGCTACACCTTC | CSVRGASANYGYTF | TRBV20-1 | NA | TRBJ1-2 | NA
TGTGCCAGCAGTCTACGGACAGAGCTAAATCAGCCCCAGCATTTT | CASSLRTELNQPQHF | TRBV27 | NA | TRBJ1-5 | NA
TGTGCCAGTAGTATTGGTGGCGGGAGGAGAGAGTATGGCTACACCTTC | CASSIGGGRREYGYTF | TRBV19 | once | TRBJ1-2 | NA
TGTGCCAGCAGTCCCGGGGGGACCAATCAAGAGACCCAGTACTTC | CASSPGGTNQETQYF | TRBV4-2 | NA | TRBJ2-5 | TRBD2
TGTGCCAGCAGCCAGGCTTACAGTGAAGCTTTCTTT | CASSQAYSEAFF | TRBV3-1 | NA | TRBJ1-1 | NA
TGCAGTGCTAGTTTAGGGACAGGGGTATCTTTAGCCAAAAACATTCAGTACTTC | CSASLGTGVSLAKNIQYF | TRBV20-1 | once | TRBJ2-4 | TRBD1
TGTGCCACCAGTGATGGCTCAGGGTTCACTGAGACCCAGTACTTC | CATSDGSGFTETQYF | TRBV24-1 | NA | TRBJ2-5 | NA
TGCAGTGCTGAACCCTTAGCGGGAGTTGGGAATGAGCAGTTCTTC | CSAEPLAGVGNEQFF | TRBV20-1 | NA | TRBJ2-1 | TRBD2
TGCGCCAGCAGCTGGGGTAACAGGGGAAGCGGCTACACCTTC | CASSWGNRGSGYTF | TRBV5-1 | NA | TRBJ1-2 | TRBD1
TGTGCCTGGAGGGTGTGGGGATTCGCGGCGAGGTCTGAAGCTTTCTTT | CAWRVWGFAARSEAFF | TRBV30 | NA | TRBJ1-1 | NA
TGTGCCAGCAGCCTGGGACAGGCCCTGGGGCCCCAGCATTTT | CASSLGQALGPQHF | TRBV7-2 | NA | TRBJ1-5 | TRBD1
TGTGCCAGTTACGACAGGAGCTCCTACAATGAGCAGTTCTTC | CASYDRSSYNEQFF | TRBV28 | NA | TRBJ2-1 | NA
TGTGCCAGCAGCGTATTCGCGGCGGGAGTAGGTGAGCAGTTCTTC | CASSVFAAGVGEQFF | TRBV9 | NA | TRBJ2-1 | TRBD2
TGTGCCAGCAGCCAAAACGGACAGGGGACTTATGGCTACACCTTC | CASSQNGQGTYGYTF | TRBV5-4 | once | TRBJ1-2 | TRBD1
TGTGCCAGCAGCACCAGACTAGCGGGAGGCACAGATACGCAGTATTTT | CASSTRLAGGTDTQYF | TRBV9 | NA | TRBJ2-3 | TRBD2
TGTGCCAGCAGTTTGGGACAATTCTATGGCTACACCTTC | CASSLGQFYGYTF | TRBV12-3/TRBV12-4 | NA | TRBJ1-2 | NA
TGCAGCGCTATCGCCGCGGTTGGTGGAAACACCATATATTTT | CSAIAAVGGNTIYF | TRBV20-1 | NA | TRBJ1-3 | NA
TGTGCCAGCAGCCCCCGACCAGCGGAGACCCAGTACTTC | CASSPRPAETQYF | TRBV13 | NA | TRBJ2-5 | NA
TGTGCCAGCAGAACCAACACTGAAGCTTTCTTT | CASRTNTEAFF | TRBV25-1 | few | TRBJ1-1 | NA
TGCAGTGCTAGAGATCCCAGCGTCAATGAGCAGTTCTTC | CSARDPSVNEQFF | TRBV20-1 | NA | TRBJ2-1 | NA
TGCGCCAGCAGCTTAACGGGGTATAATTCACCCCTCCACTTT | CASSLTGYNSPLHF | TRBV5-1 | NA | TRBJ1-6 | NA
TGTGCCAGCAAACGGACAGGGGAGAGTCTTGGCTACACCTTC | CASKRTGESLGYTF | TRBV28 | NA | TRBJ1-2 | TRBD1
TGCAGTGCTAGTGACCCGGGACGACAAGTAGCCCAGCATTTT | CSASDPGRQVAQHF | TRBV20-1 | NA | TRBJ1-5 | NA
TGTGCCAGTAGTATAGCTAGGGCCTTAAGTGAGCAGTTCTTC | CASSIARALSEQFF | TRBV19 | NA | TRBJ2-1 | NA
TGCAGTGCTACAAGGGGGGGGACTAATCGCGAGCAGTACTTC | CSATRGGTNREQYF | TRBV20-1 | once | TRBJ2-7 | NA
TGTGCCAGCAGCTTTGGGACAGGGGAAAAAGATACGCAGTATTTT | CASSFGTGEKDTQYF | TRBV7-9 | NA | TRBJ2-3 | TRBD1
TGCAGTGCGGGGGATCTTGAAGCTTTCTTT | CSAGDLEAFF | TRBV20-1 | NA | TRBJ1-1 | NA
TGCAGTGCCGCTAGCGCGGATACGCAGTATTTT | CSAASADTQYF | TRBV20-1 | NA | TRBJ2-3 | NA
TGTGCCTGGAGTCGGACAGGGGCCTTTTCCTACGAGCAGTACTTC | CAWSRTGAFSYEQYF | TRBV30 | NA | TRBJ2-7 | TRBD1
TGTGCCAGCAGTCCGCGGGACAGCTACACTGAAGCTTTCTTT | CASSPRDSYTEAFF | TRBV6-5 | NA | TRBJ1-1 | TRBD1
TGCGCCAGCAGCGGGGGCTCTGGGGCCAACGTCCTGACTTTC | CASSGGSGANVLTF | TRBV4-1 | NA | TRBJ2-6 | NA
TGTGCCAGCAGCTCAGTAGGGACGGGGAACACTGAAGCTTTCTTT | CASSSVGTGNTEAFF | TRBV7-2 | NA | TRBJ1-1 | NA
TGTGCCAGCAGTCCAGGTTTCAATCAGCCCCAGCATTTT | CASSPGFNQPQHF | TRBV12-3/TRBV12-4 | NA | TRBJ1-5 | NA
TGTGCCAGCAGTTCAAGAAGACCGGGACTAGGGGGGTATGAGCAGTTCTTC | CASSSRRPGLGGYEQFF | TRBV6-5 | NA | TRBJ2-1 | TRBD2
TGTGCCAGCAGTGCAACGGACAGGGGGCTACACGAGCAGTACTTC | CASSATDRGLHEQYF | TRBV25-1 | NA | TRBJ2-7 | TRBD1
TGCAGTGCTAGCAGTCGGGAGCAGTTCTTC | CSASSREQFF | TRBV20-1 | once | TRBJ2-1 | NA
TGTGCCAGCAGCTTCGGCACCCTTAACTATGGCTACACCTTC | CASSFGTLNYGYTF | TRBV7-2 | NA | TRBJ1-2 | NA